This TCR beta chain was sequenced for a study of cytomegalovirus exposure and HLA in healthy donors. Points from the study as a whole: In an earlier analysis, in 620 or so donors, most V segments appeared productive either ~87% or ~30% of the time.

The V end lost 4 bases, the J end lost 4 bases, and 20 bases lay between the germline ends. The CDR3 runs to 16 residues. Germline V gene data show CDR1 as MNHEY and CDR2 as SMNVEV (reference sequence). This clone was observed a handful of times. Its antigen is as yet unknown. The PCR had 60 Vbeta and 13 Jbeta primers. TCRdb's table, derived via immunoSEQ multiplex PCR, lists solely in-frame clones and lacks some. Of about 120,000 clones listed, approximately 17% were seen once; the top ten hold approximately 2.9%. The sequence came from a female donor in good health and CMV-seropositive. The chain employs TRBV27 and TRBJ2-7; D may be TRBD1 (6 bases). Specimen: PBMCs. The CDR3 DNA sequence: TGTGCCAGCAGTTCAGCGAGCCGGGACAACCCGTACGAGCAGTACTTC. The encoded protein is CASSSASRDNPYEQYF.